These 24 T cell receptor beta chains were sequenced from one sample in a study of blood T cells in healthy people across ages. Primers used in a second PCR of about 7 to 12 cycles were a sample-barcoded 5' primer and a J-beta primer mix. Each CDR3 protein is one row after TCRdb ran MiXCR on the 5' RACE reads. The repertoire holds about 1.7 million distinct CDR3 sequences, with roughly 30% as singletons. The sample was blood. Receptor source: a woman aged 25-40 years in good health.

The chain joins TRBV24-1 to TRBJ2-1, with 7 bases matching TRBD1. The last part of the DNA fits TRBJ2-7 better; the J call may be wrong. The CDR3 covers 16 residues. CDR1 and CDR2 from the germline V gene are KGHDR and SFDVKD. CDR3 in DNA: TGTGCCACCAGTGATCTTCCAGGGGGTACCTACAATGAGCAGTACTTC. This codes for CATSDLPGGTYNEQYF.

There are a few counts of this clonotype. The genes are TRBV24-1 and TRBJ1-2; weak D call: TRBD1 (5 bases). V gave up 4 bases and J gave up 3 bases, with 17 bases separating them. This CDR3 is built from 16 residues. Germline CDR1 reads KGHDR; CDR2 reads SFDVKD. The CDR3 here is CATSDLSRRQYYGYTF. Written as DNA, the CDR3 is TGTGCCACCAGTGACCTAAGTCGCCGACAGTACTATGGCTACACCTTC.

The table lists this clonotype with a few counts. V and J are TRBV10-3 and TRBJ2-5; 8 nucleotides align to TRBD1. Germline loops: CDR1 ENHRY, CDR2 SYGVKD. The length of the CDR3 is 15 residues. V gave up 3 bases and J gave up 2 bases; unmatched junction bases: 5. CDR3 sequence (DNA): TGTGCCATCAGTGACCAGGGGGCATTGCAAGAGACCCAGTACTTC. Encoded protein: CAISDQGALQETQYF.

This clonotype was recorded many times. The gene calls are TRBV7-2 and TRBJ2-3; 7 nucleotides agree with TRBD1. The V and J ends lost 5 bases and 0 bases, in that order; junction bases with no gene match: 5. Germline V lookup: CDR1 SGHTA, CDR2 FQGNSA. The CDR3 is 15 amino acids. The CDR3 region is CASSTGTVSTDTQYF. CDR3 nucleotides: TGTGCCAGCAGCACAGGGACAGTAAGCACAGATACGCAGTATTTT.

The chain carries TRBV6-5 and TRBJ1-5, with a possible D match to TRBD1 (6 bases). The CDR3 contains 13 residues. V dropped 8 bases and J dropped 1 base, with 9 bases sitting between them. CDR1 MNHEY and CDR2 SVGAGI come from the germline V gene. The CDR3 loop reads CASGDRSNQPQHF. In DNA form, the CDR3 reads TGTGCCAGCGGAGACAGGAGCAATCAGCCCCAGCATTTT.

This clonotype was counted between two and nine times. This chain connects TRBV7-9 to TRBJ2-1; D might be TRBD1 (6 bases). This CDR3 has 16 residues. Germline loops: CDR1 SEHNR, CDR2 FQNEAQ (reference sequence). The V gene lost 10 bases and the J gene lost 6 bases, with 25 bases spanning the gap. The CDR3 protein is CAIKLIAGTPGNEQFF. In nucleotides, the CDR3 is TGTGCCATCAAACTCATAGCCGGGACACCGGGCAATGAGCAGTTCTTC.

The chain is built from TRBV19 and TRBJ2-7; D unclear. The CDR3 totals 15 residues. Germline values: CDR1 LNHDA, CDR2 SQIVND (reference sequence). V dropped 3 bases and J dropped 2 bases, with 14 bases sitting between them. The CDR3 DNA is TGTGCCAGTAGTATTCTTTACGCCAGAACCTACGAGCAGTACTTC. This encodes CASSILYARTYEQYF. The full variable domain, its missing parts supplied by reference TRBV19 and TRBJ2-7, is DGGITQSPKYLFRKEGQNVTLSCEQNLNHDAMYWYRQDPGQGLRLIYYSQIVNDFQKGDIAEGYSVSREKKESFPLTVTSAQKNPTAFYLCASSILYARTYEQYFGPGTRLTVT.

The chain carries TRBV12-3 or TRBV12-4 and TRBJ1-2; D perhaps matches TRBD1 (6 bases). V shed 8 bases and J shed 4 bases, with 14 bases lying between them. The CDR3 length is 13 residues. CDR3: CASRQGQIYGYTF. CDR3 nucleotides: TGTGCCAGCCGCCAGGGACAAATCTATGGCTACACCTTC.

The chain uses TRBV5-1 and TRBJ1-6; D gene ambiguous. Looked up from germline, CDR1 is SGHRS and CDR2 is YFSETQ. The CDR3 spans 16 residues. The V end was cut by 3 bases, the J end by 0 bases, with 10 bases between. The CDR3 DNA reads as TGCGCCAGCAGCTATGAGATAAGCTCCTATAATTCACCCCTCCACTTT. Protein sequence: CASSYEISSYNSPLHF.

The sample holds a few counts of this clonotype. The V and J genes are TRBV5-1 and TRBJ2-5; unclear D gene. V dropped 3 bases and J dropped 2 bases, with 11 bases sitting between them. There are 14 residues in the CDR3. Per germline, CDR1 SGHRS and CDR2 YFSETQ. In DNA, the CDR3 is TGCGCCAGCAGCTGTCTCGGGTCTCAAGAGACCCAGTACTTC. It translates to CASSCLGSQETQYF.

The V gene is TRBV18, the J gene TRBJ2-1; TRBD2 might be the D (5 bases). CDR1 is KGHSH and CDR2 is LQKENI in the germline V gene. The CDR3 spans 16 residues. With 1 base removed from V and 1 base from J, the gap between germline ends came to 11 bases. Here the CDR3 DNA reads TGTGCCAGCTCACCACTCGGGAAGAGTTCCTACAATGAGCAGTTCTTC. It encodes CASSPLGKSSYNEQFF.

At least ten counts were recorded for this clonotype. The gene calls are TRBV4-2 and TRBJ2-3; the D gene is possibly TRBD1 (7 bases). V lost 0 bases to trimming and J lost 6 bases, with 16 bases between them. The CDR3 extends over 16 amino acids. CDR1 LGHNA and CDR2 YNFKEQ come from the germline V gene. The CDR3 sequence is CASSQDQGGELDTQYF. DNA for the CDR3: TGTGCCAGCAGCCAAGATCAGGGGGGAGAGCTGGATACGCAGTATTTT.

The count of this clonotype is one. A single base separates this from a much larger clone, so it may be a read error. V is TRBV20-1 and J is TRBJ2-7; D may match TRBD1 or TRBD2 (5 bases each). Deletions cut 6 bases from V and 5 bases from J, with 17 bases between. This CDR3 region has 13 residues. Looked up from germline, CDR1 is DFQATT and CDR2 is SNEGSKA (reference sequence). As DNA, the CDR3 is TGCAGTGCCCCCGGGACCCTCAACCACGAGCAGTACTTC. It yields the protein CSAPGTLNHEQYF.

Turning to this clonotype: Since a much larger clone is just one base distant, this may be a read error. The chain combines TRBV25-1 with TRBJ2-7; 7 bases agree with TRBD1. The CDR3 totals 13 residues. The germline gives CDR1 MGHDK, CDR2 SYGVNS. With 6 bases clipped from V and 5 bases from J, the junction kept 7 bases outside the gene matches. CDR3 protein: CASRDRVTHEQYF. DNA for the CDR3: TGTGCCAGCAGAGACAGGGTCACCCACGAGCAGTACTTC.

This clonotype was detected only a few times. The chain has TRBV2 and TRBJ2-3; 8 nucleotides align to TRBD1. V lost 7 bases to trimming and J lost 2 bases; unmatched junction nucleotides: 5. Germline CDR1 reads SNHLY; CDR2 reads FYNNEI. There are 14 residues in the CDR3. The CDR3 loop reads CASKRQGATDTQYF. The CDR3 bases are TGTGCCAGCAAGAGGCAGGGGGCCACAGATACGCAGTATTTT.

The table lists this clonotype with many counts. The rearrangement links TRBV5-1 to TRBJ2-7; 8 bases agree with TRBD2. This CDR3 contains 16 residues. Per the germline V gene, CDR1 is SGHRS and CDR2 is YFSETQ. J lost 1 base, V lost 0 bases, and 6 bases had no gene match. DNA of the CDR3: TGCGCCAGCAGCTTGGCCGTAGCGGGGACGTCCTACGAGCAGTACTTC. Its translation: CASSLAVAGTSYEQYF.

This clonotype has only a few counts. The V gene is TRBV12-3 or TRBV12-4, the J gene TRBJ1-1; 9 bases match TRBD1. The CDR3 is 14 residues long. V was clipped by 6 bases and J by 6 bases; unmatched bases: 8. The CDR3 spells CASSPTGGESEAFF. CDR3 in DNA: TGTGCCAGCAGCCCTACAGGGGGCGAGTCTGAAGCTTTCTTT.

This clonotype came up many times. The rearrangement joins TRBV20-1 to TRBJ2-7; weak D call: TRBD2 (7 bases). Germline V gene data show CDR1 as DFQATT and CDR2 as SNEGSKA (reference sequence). The CDR3 has 14 amino acids. The V end lost 0 bases, the J end lost 6 bases, and 15 bases lay between the germline ends. CDR3 sequence: CSARERGGFSEQYF. The CDR3 nucleotides read TGCAGTGCTAGAGAGAGGGGGGGTTTCTCCGAGCAGTACTTC.

This clonotype has only a few counts. V and J are TRBV7-2 and TRBJ2-7, with D perhaps TRBD1 or TRBD2 (7 bases each). V gave up 5 bases and J gave up 2 bases, with 16 bases separating them. Germline lookup yields CDR1 SGHTA and CDR2 FQGNSA. The length of the CDR3 is 15 residues. CDR3 sequence reads: CASSGRGQGTYEQYF. CDR3 DNA: TGTGCCAGCAGCGGGAGGGGGCAGGGGACCTACGAGCAGTACTTC.

The chain is built from TRBV7-2 and TRBJ2-2; 10 bases align to TRBD1. CDR3 length: 17 amino acids. The junction had 10 bases not matched to a gene; V was cut back by 4 bases and J by 5 bases. Looked up from germline, CDR1 is SGHTA and CDR2 is FQGNSA. As DNA, the CDR3 is TGTGCCAGCAGCTCGGGGGACAGGGGACGGTGGACCGGGGAGCTGTTTTTT. The encoded protein is CASSSGDRGRWTGELFF.

This clonotype showed up just once. The V and J genes are TRBV28 and TRBJ2-4, with a weak D call TRBD1 (5 bases). The DNA end favors TRBJ2-7, so the J call may be wrong. CDR1 is MDHEN and CDR2 is SYDVKM in the germline V gene. CDR3 length equals 12 residues. CDR3 sequence reads: CASGIGVYEQYF. CDR3 bases: TGTGCCAGCGGAATAGGGGTCTACGAGCAGTACTTC.

This clonotype was counted ten times or more. This chain links TRBV6-5 with TRBJ2-7, with D perhaps matching TRBD2 (5 bases). The ends were cut back, 2 bases at V and 0 bases at J, with 11 bases in the middle. Germline values: CDR1 MNHEY, CDR2 SVGAGI. The CDR3 is made up of 15 amino acids. The CDR3 sequence: CASSYGSGSSYEQYF. The DNA of the CDR3 is TGTGCCAGCAGTTACGGGTCGGGAAGCTCCTACGAGCAGTACTTC.

This clonotype was recorded a few times. The V call is TRBV5-5, the J call TRBJ2-1; TRBD1 or TRBD2 may be the D gene (7 bases each). Germline CDR1 is SGHKS and CDR2 is YYEKEE (reference sequence). The CDR3 is 12 amino acids. V lost 6 bases to trimming and J lost 9 bases, with 13 bases between them. The CDR3 nucleotides are TGTGCCAGCAAGGGAGGGGGCGGTGAGCAGTTCTTC. This sequence encodes CASKGGGGEQFF.

This clonotype was found many times. The DNA of the CDR3 is TGTGCCAGCAGCTCGCCGGGTTACACAGATACGCAGTATTTT. It translates to CASSSPGYTDTQYF. This sequence joins TRBV6-6 and TRBJ2-3; D ambiguous. This CDR3 has 14 amino acids. Germline CDR1 is MNHNY and CDR2 is SVGAGI (reference sequence). V lost 6 bases and J lost 2, with 12 bases in between.